One sample yielded the 11 T cell receptor beta chains listed below, sequenced in a study of blood T cell repertoires in COVID-19. TCRdb's copy holds only in-frame clones and misses some; the assay was immunoSEQ multiplex PCR. The sample has approximately 140,000 clones, about four fifths seen once; the top ten hold over 10%. The source material was peripheral blood. These receptors all come from an elderly man with acute or convalescent COVID-19.

The rearrangement links TRBV7-9 to TRBJ1-5; unclear D gene. The CDR3 covers 14 residues. From germline, CDR1 is SEHNR and CDR2 FQNEAQ (reference sequence). Trimming stripped 0 bases from V and 3 bases from J, with 6 bases between. The CDR3 here is CASSLATVNQPQHF. The CDR3 DNA sequence: TGTGCCAGCAGCTTAGCAACAGTCAATCAGCCCCAGCATTTT. The full variable domain, completed using reference TRBV7-9 and TRBJ1-5, is DTGVSQNPRHKITKRGQNVTFRCDPISEHNRLYWYRQTLGQGPEFLTYFQNEAQLEKSRLLSDRFSAERPKGSFSTLEIQRTEQGDSAMYLCASSLATVNQPQHFGDGTRLSIL.

The sample holds a few counts of this clone. The chain couples TRBV4-1 to TRBJ2-7; unclear D gene. Per germline, CDR1 MGHRA and CDR2 YSYEKL. The CDR3 length is 17 residues. Trimming stripped 4 bases from V and 3 bases from J, with 22 bases between. This CDR3 reads CASSPTALRPRDYEQYF. CDR3 DNA sequence: TGCGCCAGCAGCCCGACCGCACTACGACCCAGAGACTACGAGCAGTACTTC.

The chain couples TRBV6-2 or TRBV6-3 to TRBJ2-5, with D possibly TRBD2 on 5 matching bases. With 5 bases removed from V and 5 bases from J, the gap between germline ends came to 15 bases. Germline CDR1 reads MNHEY; CDR2 reads SVGEGT. There are 14 residues in the CDR3. In DNA form, the CDR3 reads TGTGCCAGCAGTAGGACTGCGGCCGGGGAGACCCAGTACTTC. The encoded protein is CASSRTAAGETQYF.

CDR3 nucleotides: TGTGCCAGCAGCTTGGGGGGGCAGGACTATGGCTACACCTTC. It translates to CASSLGGQDYGYTF. The chain has TRBV7-2 and TRBJ1-2; D is perhaps TRBD1 (6 bases). V lost 3 bases, J lost 3 bases, and 11 bases lay in between. The V gene's germline CDR1 is SGHTA and CDR2 FQGNSA. The CDR3 spans 14 residues.

The chain employs TRBV12-3 or TRBV12-4 and TRBJ2-5; possible D gene TRBD2, 5 bases. The CDR3 length is 13 residues. With 5 bases removed from V and 2 bases from J, the gap between germline ends came to 9 bases. CDR3 amino acids: CASSNTGQETQYF. The CDR3 nucleotides are TGTGCCAGCAGTAATACGGGGCAAGAGACCCAGTACTTC.

The gene calls are TRBV15 and TRBJ2-7, with D possibly matching TRBD2 (6 bases). CDR3 length equals 12 residues. Germline V gene data show CDR1 as LNHNV and CDR2 as YYDKDF (reference sequence). The ends were cut back, 5 bases at V and 6 bases at J, with 11 bases in the middle. The CDR3 loop reads CATSPRGGEQYF. In DNA form, the CDR3 reads TGTGCCACCAGCCCGAGGGGAGGCGAGCAGTACTTC.

V and J are TRBV6-2 or TRBV6-3 and TRBJ2-7; D is perhaps TRBD1 (5 bases). Germline CDR1 reads MNHEY; CDR2 reads SVGEGT. V lost 6 bases and J lost 7, with 10 bases in between. CDR3 length equals 11 residues. This chain's CDR3 is CASSNQGEQYF. The CDR3 DNA reads as TGTGCCAGCAGCAACCAGGGAGAGCAGTACTTC.

The V gene is TRBV18, the J gene TRBJ1-1, with 9 bases identical to TRBD1. Germline loops: CDR1 KGHSH, CDR2 LQKENI. The V gene end was trimmed by 5 bases and the J gene end by 3 bases; junction bases not matched to a gene: 7. The CDR3 has 15 amino acids. The CDR3 region has the DNA TGTGCCAGCTCATCGACAGGGGGGAAAGACACTGAAGCTTTCTTT. Its translation: CASSSTGGKDTEAFF.

The chain recombines TRBV6-6 with TRBJ2-7; D gene ambiguous. Germline lookup yields CDR1 MNHNY and CDR2 SVGAGI (reference sequence). The V gene lost 6 bases and the J gene lost 1 base, with 22 bases spanning the gap. This CDR3 is 17 amino acids long. CDR3 bases: TGTGCCAGCAGCCGAATAATAACAGAAACCGTATCCTACGAGCAGTACTTC. This codes for CASSRIITETVSYEQYF.

The chain uses TRBV27 and TRBJ2-7, with 8 positions matching TRBD2. V was pared by 2 bases and J by 1 base, with 4 bases of the junction left unmatched. The CDR3 length is 15 residues. Germline V gene lookup returns CDR1 MNHEY and CDR2 SMNVEV (reference sequence). DNA for the CDR3: TGTGCCAGCAGTTTAAAAGCGGGGGTTTCCTACGAGCAGTACTTC. Protein product: CASSLKAGVSYEQYF.

This clone appeared once. The chain recombines TRBV27 with TRBJ1-5, with a weak D call TRBD1 (5 bases). The germline gives CDR1 MNHEY, CDR2 SMNVEV (reference sequence). V was trimmed by 0 bases and J by 6 bases, leaving 12 bases between them. The CDR3 covers 15 residues. The CDR3 sequence: CASSLSSAGGQPQHF. CDR3 nucleotides: TGTGCCAGCAGTTTATCATCTGCCGGGGGTCAGCCCCAGCATTTT.